The T cell receptor beta chain described here comes from a study of blood T cell repertoires in COVID-19 (dated by TCRdb to the early 2020s). Regarding the complete study: Samples from collaborators originated in the United States, Italy and Spain and spanned both the acute and convalescent phases of COVID-19. The prospective study material was composed of cDNA or gDNA derived from T cells, B-cell-depleted T cells, or PBMCs. The dataset comprised deeply sampled blood TCRbeta repertoires from subjects exposed to, actively infected with, or recovered from COVID-19. A freely available public database, intended as a resource for researchers studying the immune response to SARS-CoV-2, is where the repertoires were released. The samples were drawn from two sources: the first 160 participants of the ongoing ImmuneRACE study, and 1,000 to 1,500 subjects contributed by 6 global collaborators. Nearly every sample came with metadata listing a de-identified subject ID, COVID-19 status, age in years and sex. Where available, HLA class I and class II types were taken from metadata supplied by the sample provider and were not determined by assay-based typing.

CDR1 and CDR2, per the germline V gene, are MGHRA and YSYEKL. V and J lose 4 bases and 1 base, and a span of 14 bases separates them. The CDR3 measures 15 amino acids from cysteine to phenylalanine. The read is trimmed to its CDR3 DNA, 45 bases read in frame from base 1. Study-wide conclusions, independent of this receptor: The quantity of clinical and demographic metadata differed by source and by participant and was supplied without curation.

The immunoSEQ Assay, a bias-controlled multiplex PCR, was used to amplify TCRbeta CDR3 regions from genomic DNA. As for how the authors treated the data: Nucleated cell counts per sample were estimated from amplification of reference gene primers within the assay. To quantify the absolute abundance of each unique TCRbeta CDR3 rearrangement, sequence reads were collapsed and filtered. For each sample, productive Simpson clonality was calculated as the square root of Simpson's diversity index across productive rearrangements. This is the immuneACCESS table as TCRdb keeps it, with only in-frame sequences that have V and J called. A part of the clones is gone; compared with another copy, unresolved V genes explain less than half, and the rest is unexplained. The DNA was the basis for D and trimming; V, J and clone size are from that table. Counted in this sample were 200,000 to 300,000 clones; approximately 86% of them appeared once. Together, the top ten hold roughly 1.6% of the sample.

A second Seattle source provided samples from volunteer blood donors who had recovered from COVID-19. The collaborating institutions used their own protocols to collect whole blood in K2EDTA tubes. For TCRbeta analysis, collaborators shipped samples in one of three forms: frozen whole blood, isolated PBMCs, or DNA extracted from either of those sample types. In regard to this clone: The specificity of this receptor is unknown. No base quality information exists; no much larger clone differs at one position.

This chain joins TRBV4-1 to TRBJ2-7, with a tentative D gene TRBD1 over 6 matching bases. Sequenced input: peripheral blood. This TCR was recovered from a woman in her fifties or sixties who had recovered from COVID-19. CDR3 protein: CASSPGQGTSYEQYF. The DNA reads TGCGCCAGCAGCCCGGGACAAGGTACATCCTACGAGCAGTACTTC.